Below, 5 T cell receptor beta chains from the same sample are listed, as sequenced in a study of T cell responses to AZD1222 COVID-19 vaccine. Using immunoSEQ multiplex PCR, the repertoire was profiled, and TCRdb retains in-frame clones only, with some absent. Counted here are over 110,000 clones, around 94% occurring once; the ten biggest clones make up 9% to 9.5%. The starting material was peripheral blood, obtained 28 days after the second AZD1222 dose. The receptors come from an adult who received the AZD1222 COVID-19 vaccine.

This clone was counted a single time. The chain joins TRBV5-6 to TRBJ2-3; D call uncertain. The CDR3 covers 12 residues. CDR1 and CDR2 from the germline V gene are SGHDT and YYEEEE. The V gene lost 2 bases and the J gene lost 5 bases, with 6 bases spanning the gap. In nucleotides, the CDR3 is TGTGCCAGCAGCTTTGGTGGAGATACGCAGTATTTT. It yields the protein CASSFGGDTQYF.

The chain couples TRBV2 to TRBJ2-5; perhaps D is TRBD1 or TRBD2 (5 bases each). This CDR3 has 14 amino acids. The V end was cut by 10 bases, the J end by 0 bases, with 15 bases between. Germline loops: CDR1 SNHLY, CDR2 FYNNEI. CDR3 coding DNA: TGTGCCACCTCACCATGGGGGTACCAAGAGACCCAGTACTTC. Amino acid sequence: CATSPWGYQETQYF.

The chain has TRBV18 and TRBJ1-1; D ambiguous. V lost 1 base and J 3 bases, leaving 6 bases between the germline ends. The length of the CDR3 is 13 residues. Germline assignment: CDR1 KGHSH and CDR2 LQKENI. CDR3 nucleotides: TGTGCCAGCTCACCACGGGAGGACACTGAAGCTTTCTTT. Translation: CASSPREDTEAFF. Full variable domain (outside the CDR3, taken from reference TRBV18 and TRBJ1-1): NAGVMQNPRHLVRRRGQEARLRCSPMKGHSHVYWYRQLPEEGLKFMVYLQKENIIDESGMPKERFSAEFPKEGPSILRIQQVVRGDSAAYFCASSPREDTEAFFGQGTRLTVV.

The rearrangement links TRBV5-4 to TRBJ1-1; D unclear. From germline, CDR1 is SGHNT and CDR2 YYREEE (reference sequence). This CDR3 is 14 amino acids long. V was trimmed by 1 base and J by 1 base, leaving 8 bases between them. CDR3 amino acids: CASSLSKGNTEAFF. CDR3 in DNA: TGTGCCAGCAGCTTGTCAAAGGGGAACACTGAAGCTTTCTTT.

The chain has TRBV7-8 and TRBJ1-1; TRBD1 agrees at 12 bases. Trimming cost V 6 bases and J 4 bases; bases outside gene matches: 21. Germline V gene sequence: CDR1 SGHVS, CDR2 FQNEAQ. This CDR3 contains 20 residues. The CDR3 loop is CASRSGLTGTGGIRGTEAFF. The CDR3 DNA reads TGTGCCAGCAGGTCGGGCCTAACCGGGACAGGGGGCATTAGAGGCACTGAAGCTTTCTTT.